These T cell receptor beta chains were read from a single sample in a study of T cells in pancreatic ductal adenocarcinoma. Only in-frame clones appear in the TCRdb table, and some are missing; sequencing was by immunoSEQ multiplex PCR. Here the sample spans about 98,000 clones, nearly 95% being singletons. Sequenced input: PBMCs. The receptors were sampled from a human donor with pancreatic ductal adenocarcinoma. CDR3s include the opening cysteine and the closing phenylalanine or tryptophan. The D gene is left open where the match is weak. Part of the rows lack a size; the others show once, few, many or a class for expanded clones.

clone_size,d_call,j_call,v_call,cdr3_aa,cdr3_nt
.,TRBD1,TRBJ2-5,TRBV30,CALRGLQETQYF,TGTGCCCTAAGGGGGCTCCAAGAGACCCAGTACTTC
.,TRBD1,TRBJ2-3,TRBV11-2,CASSSVGQGRTDTQYF,TGTGCCAGCAGCTCGGTAGGACAGGGGAGAACAGATACGCAGTATTTT
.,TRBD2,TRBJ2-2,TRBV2,CASSEESGRNTGELFF,TGTGCCAGCAGTGAAGAAAGCGGGAGGAACACCGGGGAGCTGTTTTTT
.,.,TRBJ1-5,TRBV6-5,CASSSLAVSNQPQHF,TGTGCCAGCAGTTCCCTGGCGGTTAGCAATCAGCCCCAGCATTTT
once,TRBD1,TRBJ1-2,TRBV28,CASSLRGRSYGYTF,TGTGCCAGCAGTCTCAGGGGGCGCAGCTATGGCTACACCTTC
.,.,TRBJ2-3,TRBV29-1,CSVERAALGTDTQYF,TGCAGCGTTGAAAGAGCCGCGCTTGGCACAGATACGCAGTATTTT
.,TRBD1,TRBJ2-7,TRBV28,CAATGTASYEQYF,TGTGCCGCCACCGGGACAGCCTCCTACGAGCAGTACTTC
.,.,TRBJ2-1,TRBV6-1,CASSPGEGYNEQFF,TGTGCCAGCAGTCCGGGAGAGGGGTACAATGAGCAGTTCTTC
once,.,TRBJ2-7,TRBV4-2,CASSQDIFRVYEQYF,TGTGCCAGCAGCCAAGATATTTTCAGGGTCTACGAGCAGTACTTC
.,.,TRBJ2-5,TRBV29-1,CSVYREGSPRETQYF,TGCAGCGTGTACAGGGAGGGCTCTCCCCGGGAGACCCAGTACTTC
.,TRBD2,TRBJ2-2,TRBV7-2,CASIQRGREGGGELFF,TGTGCCAGCATCCAGCGCGGGCGGGAGGGAGGCGGGGAGCTGTTTTTT
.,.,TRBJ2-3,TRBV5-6,CASSLGGADTQYF,TGTGCCAGCAGCCTGGGGGGAGCAGATACGCAGTATTTT
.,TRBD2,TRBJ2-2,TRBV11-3,CASSFGRGTGELFF,TGTGCCAGCAGCTTTGGGAGGGGCACCGGGGAGCTGTTTTTT
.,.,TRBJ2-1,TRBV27,CASSSQREYNEQFF,TGTGCCAGCAGTAGCCAGCGAGAGTACAATGAGCAGTTCTTC
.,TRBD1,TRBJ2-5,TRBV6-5,CASFLLGGCQETQYF,TGTGCCAGCTTTCTATTAGGGGGCTGCCAAGAGACCCAGTACTTC
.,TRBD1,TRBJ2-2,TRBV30,CACIQGAVGELFF,TGTGCCTGTATACAGGGGGCGGTCGGGGAGCTGTTTTTT
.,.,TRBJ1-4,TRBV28,CASRRGNEKLFF,TGTGCCAGCAGAAGGGGTAATGAAAAACTGTTTTTT
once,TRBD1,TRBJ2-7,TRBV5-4,CASSTKGQGGFAYEQYF,TGTGCCAGCAGCACGAAGGGACAGGGTGGATTTGCCTACGAGCAGTACTTC
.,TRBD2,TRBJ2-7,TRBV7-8,CASSGLAVISYEQYF,TGTGCCAGCAGTGGACTAGCGGTAATCTCCTACGAGCAGTACTTC
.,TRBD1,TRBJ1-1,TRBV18,CASSNDRVTEAFF,TGTGCCAGCTCAAACGACAGGGTAACTGAAGCTTTCTTT
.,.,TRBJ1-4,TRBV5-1,CASSFTGYDNEKLFF,TGCGCCAGCAGCTTTACGGGGTATGATAATGAAAAACTGTTTTTT
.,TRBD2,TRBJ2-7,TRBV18,CASSPAGGHEQYF,TGTGCCAGCTCACCGGCGGGGGGCCACGAGCAGTACTTC
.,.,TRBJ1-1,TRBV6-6,CASSQGTEAFF,TGTGCCAGCAGCCAGGGCACTGAAGCTTTCTTT
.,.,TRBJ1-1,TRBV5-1,CASSPLGGRYTEAFF,TGCGCCAGCAGCCCCCTGGGGGGGCGCTACACTGAAGCTTTCTTT
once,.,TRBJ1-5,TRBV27,CASSPDRPSQPQHF,TGTGCCAGCAGTCCCGACAGGCCCTCCCAGCCCCAGCATTTT
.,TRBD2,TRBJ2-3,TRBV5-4,CASSRGLAGGTDTQYF,TGTGCCAGCAGCAGGGGACTAGCGGGAGGAACAGATACGCAGTATTTT
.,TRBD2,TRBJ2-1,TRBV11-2,CASSLGVAGAYNEQFF,TGTGCCAGCAGCTTAGGTGTAGCGGGAGCCTACAATGAGCAGTTCTTC
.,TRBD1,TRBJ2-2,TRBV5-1,CASSGTGITGELFF,TGCGCCAGCAGTGGGACAGGGATCACCGGGGAGCTGTTTTTT
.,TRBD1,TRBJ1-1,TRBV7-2,CASSFTGGTNTEAFF,TGTGCCAGCAGCTTTACAGGGGGCACGAACACTGAAGCTTTCTTT
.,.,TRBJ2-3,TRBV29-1,CSAQANEDTQYF,TGCAGCGCTCAGGCGAACGAGGATACGCAGTATTTT
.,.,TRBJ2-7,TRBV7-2,CASSWTTDLTYEQYF,TGTGCCAGCAGTTGGACGACAGACCTCACCTACGAGCAGTACTTC
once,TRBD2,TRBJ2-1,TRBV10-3,CAISSTSGSSYNEQFF,TGTGCCATCAGTTCGACTAGCGGGAGCTCCTACAATGAGCAGTTCTTC
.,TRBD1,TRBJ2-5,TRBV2,CASRGDSKETQYF,TGTGCCAGCAGGGGGGACAGCAAAGAGACCCAGTACTTC
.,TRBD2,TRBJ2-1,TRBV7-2,CASSLAAGTAYNEQFF,TGTGCCAGCAGCTTAGCAGCGGGAACGGCTTACAATGAGCAGTTCTTC
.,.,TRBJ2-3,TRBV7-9,CASSLGGGWADTQYF,TGTGCCAGCAGCTTAGGAGGCGGGTGGGCAGATACGCAGTATTTT
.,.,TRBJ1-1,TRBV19,CASSITLSAEAFF,TGTGCCAGTAGTATAACGCTTAGCGCTGAAGCTTTCTTT
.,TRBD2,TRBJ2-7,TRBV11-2,CASSLEYPGGEQYF,TGTGCCAGCAGCTTAGAATACCCGGGAGGCGAGCAGTACTTC
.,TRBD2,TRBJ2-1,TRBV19,CASSIAASGSYEQFF,TGTGCCAGTAGTATCGCGGCTAGCGGGAGTTATGAGCAGTTCTTC
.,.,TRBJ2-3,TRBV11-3,CASSLSGRLEDTQYF,TGTGCCAGCAGCTTATCAGGGCGGTTAGAAGATACGCAGTATTTT
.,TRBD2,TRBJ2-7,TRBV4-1,CASSQPTSGRGEQYF,TGCGCCAGCAGCCAACCGACTAGCGGGAGAGGCGAGCAGTACTTC
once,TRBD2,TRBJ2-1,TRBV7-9,CASSFEASGRPYNEQFF,TGTGCCAGCAGCTTCGAAGCTAGCGGGAGGCCCTACAATGAGCAGTTCTTC
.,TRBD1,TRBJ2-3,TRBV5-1,CASRLWGPGQGTQYF,TGCGCCAGCAGACTTTGGGGTCCGGGACAGGGTACGCAGTATTTT
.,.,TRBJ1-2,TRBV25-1,CASSEGLGHGYTF,TGTGCCAGCAGTGAGGGGCTGGGCCATGGCTACACCTTC
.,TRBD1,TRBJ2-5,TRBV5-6,CASSLDGDSSGPPETQYF,TGTGCCAGCAGCTTGGACGGGGACAGTAGTGGACCCCCAGAGACCCAGTACTTC
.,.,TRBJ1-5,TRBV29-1,CSAGGEDQPQHF,TGCAGCGCCGGCGGGGAGGATCAGCCCCAGCATTTT
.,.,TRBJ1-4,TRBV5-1,CASSMSDSPNEKLFF,TGCGCCAGCAGCATGTCGGACAGCCCTAATGAAAAACTGTTTTTT
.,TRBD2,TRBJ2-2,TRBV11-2,CASSLGRTSRPLAGELFF,TGTGCCAGCAGCTTAGGCCGGACTAGTCGTCCCCTAGCCGGGGAGCTGTTTTTT
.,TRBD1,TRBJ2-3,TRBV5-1,CASSSGGETDTQYF,TGCGCCAGCAGCTCAGGGGGAGAGACAGATACGCAGTATTTT
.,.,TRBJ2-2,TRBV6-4,CASSLGHNTGELFF,TGTGCCAGCAGTTTGGGGCACAACACCGGGGAGCTGTTTTTT
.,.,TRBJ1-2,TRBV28,CASSHRVEGYTF,TGTGCCAGCAGTCACAGGGTTGAGGGCTACACCTTC
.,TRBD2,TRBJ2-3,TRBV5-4,CASSPGLALDTQYF,TGTGCCAGCAGCCCGGGACTAGCCTTGGATACGCAGTATTTT
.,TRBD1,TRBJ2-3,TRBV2,CASTFRGLGTDTQYF,TGTGCCAGCACCTTCAGGGGGCTGGGCACAGATACGCAGTATTTT
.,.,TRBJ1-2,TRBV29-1,CSVESEGPSLAYTF,TGCAGCGTTGAGAGCGAGGGTCCCAGCCTCGCCTACACCTTC